The 21 T cell receptor beta chains listed next were all sequenced from one sample in a study of spatial heterogeneity in lung cancer (dated by TCRdb to about 2019). Study-wide findings and limitations: A correlation was observed between the number of expanded intratumoral alpha and beta TCRs and the tumor nonsynonymous mutation count.

What the time point label conveys for this sample: sample taken at primary tumor resection. Their specific antigens are unknown. Libraries were built with 5' RACE. These reads were obtained on a NextSeq 500. TCRdb took the public reads, trimmed them with fastp at Q25, ran MiXCR for clone calling and kept in-frame beta chains. Each CDR3 protein appears once, grouped with its most common genes and DNA. The sample table records under 20,000 distinct CDR3 sequences; 5.5% to 6.5% of these occur just once. The ten largest clones add up to about a tenth of the sample. The sequencing used lung tumor tissue, collected at surgery. These receptor sequences come from a female donor with early-stage non-small cell lung cancer.

This clonotype was counted many times. This beta chain is off target for a library built for alpha chains, so its abundance means little. This chain links TRBV27 with TRBJ2-1; TRBD2 aligns across 11 bases. This CDR3 has 16 amino acids. V shed 4 bases and J 1 base; nucleotides not matched to a gene: 3. Germline CDR1 is MNHEY and CDR2 is SMNVEV (reference sequence). The CDR3 DNA reads TGTGCCAGCAGTTCCACTAGCGGGAGATCCTACAATGAGCAGTTCTTC. Amino acids: CASSSTSGRSYNEQFF.

A few counts support this clonotype. This beta chain is an off-target read within a library intended for alpha chains, so its frequency means little. The gene calls are TRBV20-1 and TRBJ2-3; D is perhaps TRBD1 (5 bases). The germline V gene encodes CDR1 DFQATT and CDR2 SNEGSKA (reference sequence). The CDR3 loop spans 16 amino acids. Trimming cost V 7 bases and J 1 base, with 21 bases left between them. Here the CDR3 DNA reads TGCAGTGTCCCTAACAGGTTCTACACGGGCACAGATACGCAGTATTTT. Protein product: CSVPNRFYTGTDTQYF.

This clonotype rates as medium-sized. The library was designed around alpha chains, so this beta chain is a stray read whose abundance carries little weight. This rearrangement joins TRBV5-5 to TRBJ1-1; a weak D match, TRBD1 (5 bases). Germline values: CDR1 SGHKS, CDR2 YYEKEE (reference sequence). The V end was cut by 0 bases, the J end by 7 bases, with 13 bases between. The CDR3 sequence is 14 residues long. CDR3 sequence reads: CASSLDQGLSEAFF. DNA for the CDR3: TGTGCCAGCAGCTTGGATCAGGGCTTGAGTGAAGCTTTCTTT.

The sample holds many counts of this clonotype. This beta chain was picked up by a library intended for alpha chains and is off target, so its count carries little meaning. The chain uses TRBV6-4 and TRBJ2-2; TRBD1 matches 10 bases. This CDR3 spans 13 amino acids. Germline lookup yields CDR1 MRHNA and CDR2 SNTAGT. J gave up 3 bases and V 10 bases, and 2 bases lay outside the gene matches. The CDR3 sequence is CATGTGDTGELFF. Written as DNA, the CDR3 is TGTGCCACCGGGACAGGGGACACCGGGGAGCTGTTTTTT.

This clonotype is judged medium-sized. Little can be read into the size of this beta chain, an off-target read in a library designed for alpha chains. V is TRBV6-6 and J is TRBJ2-1; D ambiguous. Germline CDR1 is MNHNY and CDR2 is SVGAGI (reference sequence). The CDR3 extends over 12 amino acids. Trimming stripped 0 bases from V and 4 bases from J, with 1 base between. The CDR3: CASSYSYNEQFF. DNA of the CDR3: TGTGCCAGCAGTTACTCGTACAATGAGCAGTTCTTC.

By proportion, this clonotype is medium-sized (0.01 to 0.1%). This beta chain was picked up by a library intended for alpha chains and is off target, so its count carries little meaning. The chain joins TRBV5-5 to TRBJ1-5, with D possibly matching TRBD1 (6 bases). Per germline, CDR1 SGHKS and CDR2 YYEKEE (reference sequence). The CDR3 runs 14 residues. Trimming pared 0 bases from V and 2 bases from J, leaving 6 bases between. CDR3 bases: TGTGCCAGCAGCTTGGCAGGGGGCAATCAGCCCCAGCATTTT. Protein sequence: CASSLAGGNQPQHF.

This clonotype occurred a few times. An end of the junction does not agree with germline; a read error may underlie this. For a library built for alpha chains, this beta chain is a stray read; little rests on its size. The chain links TRBV18 to TRBJ2-5, with 7 bases that match TRBD2. Per germline, CDR1 KGHSH and CDR2 LQKENI. The CDR3 spans 17 residues. The CDR3 DNA sequence: TGTACCAGCTCACCACCGCGGTCTAGCGGTTACCAAGAGACCCAGTACTTC. It encodes CTSSPPRSSGYQETQYF.

This clonotype was seen at least ten times. A library made for alpha chains picked up this beta chain off target, so its size means little. V gene TRBV5-1 combines with J gene TRBJ1-1, with no clear D. V shed 4 bases and J shed 1 base, with 11 bases lying between them. Germline values: CDR1 SGHRS, CDR2 YFSETQ. This CDR3 region has 14 residues. The CDR3 loop is CASSADHKNTEAFF. The CDR3 DNA reads as TGCGCCAGCAGCGCGGACCATAAGAACACTGAAGCTTTCTTT.

There are many counts of this clonotype. The library was prepared for alpha chains; this beta chain is a stray read, so its frequency means little. The chain recombines TRBV5-1 with TRBJ2-7; D might be TRBD1 (5 bases). The V end was cut by 0 bases, the J end by 7 bases, with 17 bases between. Germline V gene lookup returns CDR1 SGHRS and CDR2 YFSETQ. The CDR3 has 15 amino acids. The chain's CDR3 is CASSLADSPLGEQYF. In DNA form, the CDR3 reads TGCGCCAGCAGCTTGGCCGACAGCCCTCTCGGTGAGCAGTACTTC.

This clonotype was picked up many times. Because this beta chain is a stray read in a library intended to capture alpha chains, its abundance should not be given much weight. The V call is TRBV2, the J call TRBJ1-2; 8 nucleotides line up with TRBD1. CDR3 length: 15 residues. V was pared by 6 bases and J by 4 bases, with 10 bases of the junction left unmatched. Germline-derived CDR1 and CDR2 are SNHLY and FYNNEI. In DNA form, the CDR3 reads TGTGCCAGCAGCGGGACAGGTGTATTTGGCTATGGCTACACCTTC. Translated: CASSGTGVFGYGYTF. The whole variable domain, filled in from reference TRBV2 and TRBJ1-2, reads EPEVTQTPSHQVTQMGQEVILRCVPISNHLYFYWYRQILGQKVEFLVSFYNNEISEKSEIFDDQFSVERPDGSNFTLKIRSTKLEDSAMYFCASSGTGVFGYGYTFGSGTRLTVV.

Of note for this clonotype: As an off-target read in a library built for alpha chains, this beta chain has a frequency of little significance. V usage is TRBV27 and J usage is TRBJ2-3; D may be TRBD1 or TRBD2 (6 bases each). With 3 bases removed from V and 6 bases from J, the gap between germline ends came to 22 bases. Germline loops: CDR1 MNHEY, CDR2 SMNVEV (reference sequence). The CDR3 is 17 residues long. The CDR3 is CASSFIGGTTIGDTQYF. Written as DNA, the CDR3 is TGTGCCAGCAGTTTTATAGGCGGGACAACAATTGGTGATACGCAGTATTTT.

This clonotype was observed at least ten times. This beta chain turned up in a library designed for alpha chains; as an off-target read, its abundance says little. The CDR3 nucleotides are TGTGCCAGCAGTGGACAGGCAACAAATCAGCCCCAGCATTTT. Residues: CASSGQATNQPQHF. The chain employs TRBV27 and TRBJ1-5; 7 bases agree with TRBD1. CDR1 and CDR2 from the germline V gene are MNHEY and SMNVEV (reference sequence). V shed 5 bases, J shed 4 bases, and the junction held 5 bases outside the gene matches. The CDR3 contains 14 residues.

As for this clonotype: This beta chain represents an off-target read in a library built for alpha chains; its size is of limited meaning. This sequence joins TRBV5-8 and TRBJ2-7; 9 bases align to TRBD1. The CDR3 loop spans 13 amino acids. In germline, CDR1 is SGHTS, CDR2 YDEGEE. V was pared by 1 base and J by 7 bases, with 3 bases of the junction left unmatched. The CDR3 loop reads CASSLTGGNEQYF. The DNA of the CDR3 is TGTGCCAGCAGCTTGACAGGGGGCAATGAGCAGTACTTC.

With respect to this clonotype: A library made for alpha chains picked up this beta chain off target, so its size means little. The V gene is TRBV2, the J gene TRBJ1-5, with 7 positions matching TRBD1. The CDR3 totals 14 residues. Looked up from germline, CDR1 is SNHLY and CDR2 is FYNNEI. Germline trimming cut 6 bases from V and 6 bases from J; bases unmatched to any gene: 8. The CDR3 DNA follows: TGTGCCAGCAGGACCGACAGGGTGGGTCAGCCCCAGCATTTT. Protein sequence: CASRTDRVGQPQHF.

There are many counts of this clonotype. For a library built for alpha chains, this beta chain is a stray read; little rests on its size. The rearrangement links TRBV7-9 to TRBJ1-2; 9 bases are a match to TRBD1. The CDR3 loop spans 12 amino acids. With 5 bases clipped from V and 9 bases from J, the junction kept 4 bases outside the gene matches. Germline-derived CDR1 and CDR2 are SEHNR and FQNEAQ (reference sequence). Here the CDR3 DNA reads TGTGCCAGCAGCCCTGGACAGGGGAGCTACACCTTC. Residues: CASSPGQGSYTF.

About this clonotype: The library was designed around alpha chains, so this beta chain is a stray read whose abundance carries little weight. The chain is built from TRBV12-3 or TRBV12-4 and TRBJ2-2; tentatively, D is TRBD1 or TRBD2 (5 bases each). The CDR3 consists of 15 residues. The V end was cut by 7 bases, the J end by 1 base, with 13 bases between. The CDR3 DNA reads as TGTGCCAGCACCCCGGGACCATTGAACACCGGGGAGCTGTTTTTT. Amino acids: CASTPGPLNTGELFF.

This clonotype was recorded many times. Since the library was made to target alpha chains, this beta chain is a stray read and its abundance is not meaningful. V usage is TRBV9 and J usage is TRBJ2-5; D might be TRBD2 (5 bases). Trimming took 1 base from V and 1 from J, leaving 11 bases between them. Germline V lookup: CDR1 SGDLS, CDR2 YYNGEE. This CDR3 contains 15 residues. The CDR3, as DNA: TGTGCCAGCAGCGTATCGGGATTGCTCCAAGAGACCCAGTACTTC. It codes for CASSVSGLLQETQYF.

As concerns this clonotype: Since it is a stray read in a library aimed at alpha chains, this beta chain has a size that is not meaningful. The chain couples TRBV25-1 to TRBJ2-5; 8 bases line up with TRBD2. Germline CDR1 and CDR2: MGHDK and SYGVNS. This CDR3 spans 15 amino acids. V shed 1 base, J shed 3 bases, and the junction held 4 bases outside the gene matches. CDR3 in DNA: TGTGCCAGCAGTGAATTGACTAGCGCTAAAGAGACCCAGTACTTC. Encoded protein: CASSELTSAKETQYF. The full variable domain, completed using reference TRBV25-1 and TRBJ2-5, is EADIYQTPRYLVIGTGKKITLECSQTMGHDKMYWYQQDPGMELHLIHYSYGVNSTEKGDLSSESTVSRIRTEHFPLTLESARPSHTSQYLCASSELTSAKETQYFGPGTRLLVL.

This clonotype was seen many times. This beta chain is a stray read from a library made for alpha chains; its abundance is not meaningful. The chain is built from TRBV20-1 and TRBJ2-7; maybe TRBD1 (6 bases). Trimming cost V 0 bases and J 1 base, with 10 bases left between them. The germline CDR1 and CDR2 sequences are DFQATT and SNEGSKA (reference sequence). This CDR3 contains 14 residues. The CDR3 nucleotides read TGCAGTGCTAGAGATTCAGGGGAATCCTACGAGCAGTACTTC. The encoded protein is CSARDSGESYEQYF.

Turning to this clonotype: Within a library made for alpha chains, this beta chain is off target, and its count is uninformative. This chain joins TRBV20-1 and TRBJ2-3, with D perhaps assigned TRBD1 or TRBD2 (6 bases each). In germline, CDR1 is DFQATT, CDR2 SNEGSKA (reference sequence). The length of the CDR3 is 14 residues. V lost 6 bases, J lost 0 bases, and 13 bases lay in between. CDR3 sequence: CSADGGLSTDTQYF. For the CDR3, the DNA is TGCAGTGCGGACGGGGGCCTGAGCACAGATACGCAGTATTTT.

As regards this clonotype: Within a library made for alpha chains, this beta chain is off target, and its count is uninformative. The V gene is TRBV5-1, the J gene TRBJ1-6, with 10 positions matching TRBD1. CDR3 size: 18 residues. Germline V CDR1 and CDR2: SGHRS, YFSETQ. After removal of 1 base from V and 0 bases from J, the junction contained 4 bases not matched to a gene. The CDR3 DNA sequence: TGCGCCAGCAGCTTGCGGGGACAGGGGAGCTCCTATAATTCACCCCTCCACTTT. Residues: CASSLRGQGSSYNSPLHF.